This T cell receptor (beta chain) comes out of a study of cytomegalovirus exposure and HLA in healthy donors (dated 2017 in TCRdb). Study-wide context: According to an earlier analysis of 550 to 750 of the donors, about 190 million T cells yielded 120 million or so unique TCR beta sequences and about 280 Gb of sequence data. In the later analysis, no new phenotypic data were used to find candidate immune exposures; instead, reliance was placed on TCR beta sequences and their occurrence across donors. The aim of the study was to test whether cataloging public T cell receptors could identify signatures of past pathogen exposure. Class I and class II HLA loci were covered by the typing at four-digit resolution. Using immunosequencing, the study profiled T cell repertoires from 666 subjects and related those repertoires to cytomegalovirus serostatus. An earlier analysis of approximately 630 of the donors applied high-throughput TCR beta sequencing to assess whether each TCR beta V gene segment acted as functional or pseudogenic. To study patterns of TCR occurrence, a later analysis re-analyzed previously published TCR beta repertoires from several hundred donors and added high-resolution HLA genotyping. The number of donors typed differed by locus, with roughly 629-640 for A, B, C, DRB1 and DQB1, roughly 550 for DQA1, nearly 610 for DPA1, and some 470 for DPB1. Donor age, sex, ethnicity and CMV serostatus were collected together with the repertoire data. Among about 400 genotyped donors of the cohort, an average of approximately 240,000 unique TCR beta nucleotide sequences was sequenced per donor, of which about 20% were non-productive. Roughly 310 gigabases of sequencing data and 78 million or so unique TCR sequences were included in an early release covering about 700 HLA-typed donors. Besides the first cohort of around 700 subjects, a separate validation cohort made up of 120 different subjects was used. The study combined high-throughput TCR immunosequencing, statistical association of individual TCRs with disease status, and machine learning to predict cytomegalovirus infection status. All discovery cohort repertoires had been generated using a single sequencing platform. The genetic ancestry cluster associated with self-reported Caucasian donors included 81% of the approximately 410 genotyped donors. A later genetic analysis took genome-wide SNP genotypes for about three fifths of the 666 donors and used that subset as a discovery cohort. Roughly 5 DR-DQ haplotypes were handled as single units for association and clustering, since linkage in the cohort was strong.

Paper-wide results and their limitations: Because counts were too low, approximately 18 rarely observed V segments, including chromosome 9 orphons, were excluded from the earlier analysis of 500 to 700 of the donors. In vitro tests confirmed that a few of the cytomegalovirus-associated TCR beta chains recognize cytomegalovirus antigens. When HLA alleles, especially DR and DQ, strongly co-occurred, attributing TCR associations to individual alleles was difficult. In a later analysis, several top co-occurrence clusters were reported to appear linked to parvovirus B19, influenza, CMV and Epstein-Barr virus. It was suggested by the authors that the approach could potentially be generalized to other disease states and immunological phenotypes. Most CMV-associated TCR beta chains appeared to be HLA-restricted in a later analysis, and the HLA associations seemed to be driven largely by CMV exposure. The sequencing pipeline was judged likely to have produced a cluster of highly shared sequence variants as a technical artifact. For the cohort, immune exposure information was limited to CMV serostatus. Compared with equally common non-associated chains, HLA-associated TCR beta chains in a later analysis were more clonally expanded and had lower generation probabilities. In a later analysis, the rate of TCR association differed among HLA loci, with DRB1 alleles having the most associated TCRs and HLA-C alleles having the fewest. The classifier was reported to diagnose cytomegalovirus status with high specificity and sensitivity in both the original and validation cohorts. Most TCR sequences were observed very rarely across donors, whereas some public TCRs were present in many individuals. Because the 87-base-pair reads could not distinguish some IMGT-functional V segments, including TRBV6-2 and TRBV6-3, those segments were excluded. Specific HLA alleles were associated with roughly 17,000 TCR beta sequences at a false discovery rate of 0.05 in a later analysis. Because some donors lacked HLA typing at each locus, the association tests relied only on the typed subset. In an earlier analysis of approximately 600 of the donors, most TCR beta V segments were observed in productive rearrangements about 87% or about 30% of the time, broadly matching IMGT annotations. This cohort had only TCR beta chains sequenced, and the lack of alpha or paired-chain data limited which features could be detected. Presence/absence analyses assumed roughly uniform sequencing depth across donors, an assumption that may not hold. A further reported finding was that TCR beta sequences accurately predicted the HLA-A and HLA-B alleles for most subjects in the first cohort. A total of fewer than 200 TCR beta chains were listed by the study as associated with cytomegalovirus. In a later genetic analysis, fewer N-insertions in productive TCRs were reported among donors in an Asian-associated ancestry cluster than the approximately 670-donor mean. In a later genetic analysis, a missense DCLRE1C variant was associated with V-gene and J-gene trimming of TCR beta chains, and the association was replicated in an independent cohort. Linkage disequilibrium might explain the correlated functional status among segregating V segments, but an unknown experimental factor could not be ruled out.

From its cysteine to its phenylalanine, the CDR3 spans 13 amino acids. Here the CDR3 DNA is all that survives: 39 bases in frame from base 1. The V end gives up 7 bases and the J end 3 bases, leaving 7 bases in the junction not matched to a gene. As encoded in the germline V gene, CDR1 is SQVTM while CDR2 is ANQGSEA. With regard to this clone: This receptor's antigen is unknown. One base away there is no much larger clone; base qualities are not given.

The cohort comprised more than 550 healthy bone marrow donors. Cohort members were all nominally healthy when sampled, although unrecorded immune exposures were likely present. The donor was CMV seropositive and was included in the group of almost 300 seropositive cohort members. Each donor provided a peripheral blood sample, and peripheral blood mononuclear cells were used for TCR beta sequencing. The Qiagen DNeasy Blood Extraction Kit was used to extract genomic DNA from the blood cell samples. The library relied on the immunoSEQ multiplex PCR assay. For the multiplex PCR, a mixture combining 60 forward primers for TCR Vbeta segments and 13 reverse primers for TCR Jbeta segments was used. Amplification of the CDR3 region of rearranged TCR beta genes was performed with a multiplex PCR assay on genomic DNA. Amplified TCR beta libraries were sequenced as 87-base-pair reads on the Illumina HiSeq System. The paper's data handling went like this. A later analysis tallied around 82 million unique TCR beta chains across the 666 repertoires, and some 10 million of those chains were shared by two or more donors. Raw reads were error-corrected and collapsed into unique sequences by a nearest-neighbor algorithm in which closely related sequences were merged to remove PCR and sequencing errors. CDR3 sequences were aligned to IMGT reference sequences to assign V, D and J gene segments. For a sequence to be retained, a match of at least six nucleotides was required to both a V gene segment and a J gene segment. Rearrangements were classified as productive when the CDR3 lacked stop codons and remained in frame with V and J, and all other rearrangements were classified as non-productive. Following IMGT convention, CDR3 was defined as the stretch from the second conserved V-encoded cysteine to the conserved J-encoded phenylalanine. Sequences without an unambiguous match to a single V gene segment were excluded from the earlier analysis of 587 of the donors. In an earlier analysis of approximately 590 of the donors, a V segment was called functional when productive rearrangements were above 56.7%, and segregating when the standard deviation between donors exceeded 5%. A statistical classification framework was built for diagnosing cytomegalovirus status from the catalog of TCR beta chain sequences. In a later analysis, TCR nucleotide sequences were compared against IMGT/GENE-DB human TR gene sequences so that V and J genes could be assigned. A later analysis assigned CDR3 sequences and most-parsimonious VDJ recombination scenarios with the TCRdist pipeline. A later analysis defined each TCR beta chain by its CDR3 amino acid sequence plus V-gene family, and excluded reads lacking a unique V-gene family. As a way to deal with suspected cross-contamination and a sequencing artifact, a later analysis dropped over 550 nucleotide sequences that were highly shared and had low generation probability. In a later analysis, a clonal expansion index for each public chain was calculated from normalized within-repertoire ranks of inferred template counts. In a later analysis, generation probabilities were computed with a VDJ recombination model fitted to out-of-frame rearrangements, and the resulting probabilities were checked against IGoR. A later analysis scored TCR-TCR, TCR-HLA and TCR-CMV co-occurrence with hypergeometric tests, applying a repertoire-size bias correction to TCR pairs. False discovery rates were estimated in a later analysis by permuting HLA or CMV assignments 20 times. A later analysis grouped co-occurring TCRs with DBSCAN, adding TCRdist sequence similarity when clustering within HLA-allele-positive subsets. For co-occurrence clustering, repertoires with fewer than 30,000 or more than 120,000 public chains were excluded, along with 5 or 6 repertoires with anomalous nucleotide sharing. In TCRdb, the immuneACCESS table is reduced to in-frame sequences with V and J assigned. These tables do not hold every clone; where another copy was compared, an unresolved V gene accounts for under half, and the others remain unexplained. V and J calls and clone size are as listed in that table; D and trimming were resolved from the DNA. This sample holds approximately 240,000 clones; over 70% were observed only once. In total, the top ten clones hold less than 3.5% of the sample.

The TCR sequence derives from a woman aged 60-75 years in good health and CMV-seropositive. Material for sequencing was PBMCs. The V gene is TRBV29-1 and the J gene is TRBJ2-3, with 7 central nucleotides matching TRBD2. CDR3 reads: CSADGGGTDTQYF. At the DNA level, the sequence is TGCAGCGCAGATGGGGGGGGAACAGATACGCAGTATTTT.